This T cell receptor beta chain was sequenced for a study of cytomegalovirus exposure and HLA in healthy donors. General study findings and limits: Follow-up analysis later connected one missense variant in DCLRE1C with trimming of TCR beta V- and J-genes.

Looked up from germline, CDR1 is SNHLY and CDR2 is FYNNEI. The CDR3 is 14 residues long. The ends were cut back, 2 bases at V and 12 bases at J, with 14 bases in the middle. Primers for the PCR totalled 60 Vbeta and 13 Jbeta. Sequencing was performed with immunoSEQ multiplex PCR; in TCRdb, only in-frame clones are kept and a portion is missing. This listing includes under 45,000 clones. Concerning this clone: Its antigen remains unidentified.

Sequencing was done on a sample of PBMCs. The chain joins TRBV2 to TRBJ1-6; D is unclear. The TCR originated in a male donor in good health and CMV-seronegative. This CDR3 reads CASSEQASPLPLHF. Here the CDR3 DNA reads TGTGCCAGCAGTGAACAGGCAAGTCCGTTACCCCTCCACTTT.